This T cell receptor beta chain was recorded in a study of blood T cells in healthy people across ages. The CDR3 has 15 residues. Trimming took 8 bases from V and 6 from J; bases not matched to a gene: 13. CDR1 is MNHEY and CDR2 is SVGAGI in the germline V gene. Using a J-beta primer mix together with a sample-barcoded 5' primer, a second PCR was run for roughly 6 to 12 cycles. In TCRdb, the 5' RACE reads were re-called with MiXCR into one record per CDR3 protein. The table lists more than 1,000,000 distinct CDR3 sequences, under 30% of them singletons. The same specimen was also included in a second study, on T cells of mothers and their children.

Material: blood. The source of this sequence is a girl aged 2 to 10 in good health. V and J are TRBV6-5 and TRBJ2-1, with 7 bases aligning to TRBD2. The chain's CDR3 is CASSLGGSACNEQFF. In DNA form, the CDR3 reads TGTGCCAGCTCACTGGGGGGGAGCGCCTGCAATGAGCAGTTCTTC.